The 20 T cell receptor beta chains listed next were all sequenced from one sample in a study of OX40 agonist ivuxolimab in advanced cancers. Sequencing was performed with immunoSEQ multiplex PCR; in TCRdb, only in-frame clones are kept and a portion is missing. The profile shows about 94,000 clones, over 75% of them singletons. Sequenced here: CD4+ or CD8+ T cells sorted from blood, sampled in a trial of the OX40 agonist ivuxolimab. The receptor source for this set is an adult with an advanced solid tumor such as melanoma, head and neck, liver or kidney cancer.

The CDR3 DNA sequence: TGTGCCAGCAGTGGGGGTAGGGTTAGGACAGATACGCAGTATTTT. Protein: CASSGGRVRTDTQYF. This sequence joins TRBV25-1 and TRBJ2-3; D gene uncertain. V was shortened by 4 bases and J by 3 bases, with 14 bases between the two germline ends. Looked up from germline, CDR1 is MGHDK and CDR2 is SYGVNS. The CDR3 totals 15 residues.

The chain uses TRBV2 and TRBJ2-5; D is unresolved. Germline V lookup: CDR1 SNHLY, CDR2 FYNNEI. The CDR3 is 13 residues long. V gave up 1 base and J gave up 4 bases, with 7 bases separating them. CDR3 nucleotides: TGTGCCAGCAGTGAAGGTCCTATAGAGACCCAGTACTTC. It encodes CASSEGPIETQYF.

The chain joins TRBV2 to TRBJ2-7, with 7 bases that match TRBD1. CDR3 length equals 15 residues. The V gene end was trimmed by 4 bases and the J gene end by 7 bases; junction bases not matched to a gene: 13. Germline V lookup: CDR1 SNHLY, CDR2 FYNNEI. CDR3 in amino acids: CASSGQLKGAKEQYF. DNA of the CDR3: TGTGCCAGCAGTGGACAATTGAAGGGGGCGAAAGAGCAGTACTTC.

The chain uses TRBV10-2 and TRBJ2-3; no definite D call. The V gene lost 5 bases and the J gene lost 2 bases, with 8 bases spanning the gap. The CDR3 has 13 amino acids. Germline V gene data show CDR1 as WSHSY and CDR2 as SAAADI. The CDR3 here is CASSIRYTDTQYF. In nucleotides, the CDR3 is TGCGCCAGCAGTATTCGTTACACAGATACGCAGTATTTT.

The J gene is TRBJ2-2, the V gene TRBV10-3; D might be TRBD1 (6 bases). Germline assignment: CDR1 ENHRY and CDR2 SYGVKD. The CDR3 totals 20 residues. Trimming took 5 bases from V and 4 from J, leaving 29 bases between them. This CDR3 is CAISPSPLTGRRGSTGELFF. The DNA for the CDR3 is TGTGCCATCAGTCCGTCTCCCTTAACAGGGAGAAGGGGGAGCACCGGGGAGCTGTTTTTT.

The chain couples TRBV5-4 to TRBJ2-1; 7 bases match TRBD1. From germline, CDR1 is SGHNT and CDR2 YYREEE (reference sequence). The junction had 8 bases not matched to a gene; V was cut back by 1 base and J by 7 bases. This CDR3 contains 15 residues. The DNA for the CDR3 is TGTGCCAGCAGCTTGAAACAGGGGATGACGAATGAGCAGTTCTTC. Its translation: CASSLKQGMTNEQFF.

The J gene is TRBJ2-3, the V gene TRBV19; 10 positions match TRBD2. V was pared by 2 bases and J by 7 bases, with 6 bases of the junction left unmatched. The CDR3 is 15 residues long. Germline V gives CDR1 LNHDA, CDR2 SQIVND (reference sequence). In nucleotides, the CDR3 is TGTGCCAGTAGTATAACAAGCGGGGGGGCCCATACGCAGTATTTT. Translating it yields CASSITSGGAHTQYF.

The V gene is TRBV4-1, the J gene TRBJ2-1, with 10 bases lining up with TRBD2. Germline trimming cut 0 bases from V and 6 bases from J; bases unmatched to any gene: 8. The CDR3 is 17 amino acids. Germline CDR1 and CDR2: MGHRA and YSYEKL. The CDR3 nucleotides read TGCGCCAGCAGCCAAGAAGGGGGAGCGGGGGGGCGCAATGAGCAGTTCTTC. Amino acid sequence: CASSQEGGAGGRNEQFF.

J is TRBJ1-5 and V is TRBV5-1, with D tentatively TRBD1 (5 bases). V was pared by 0 bases and J by 2 bases, with 15 bases between. This CDR3 region has 17 residues. Germline CDR1 is SGHRS and CDR2 is YFSETQ. The CDR3 here is CASSLEASGGGNQPQHF. The DNA for the CDR3 is TGCGCCAGCAGCTTGGAGGCGTCCGGGGGTGGCAATCAGCCCCAGCATTTT.

This clone has a handful of counts. The CDR3 region is CASSLAGGSSNTGELFF. CDR3 coding DNA: TGCGCCAGCAGCTTGGCGGGGGGGTCCTCGAACACCGGGGAGCTGTTTTTT. The V call is TRBV5-1, the J call TRBJ2-2; 8 bases match TRBD2. Germline trimming cut 0 bases from V and 0 bases from J; bases unmatched to any gene: 4. This CDR3 has 17 residues. Germline assignment: CDR1 SGHRS and CDR2 YFSETQ.

This chain links TRBV20-1 with TRBJ2-5; D is undetermined. V was shortened by 5 bases and J by 5 bases, with 6 bases between the two germline ends. The CDR3 extends over 10 amino acids. From germline, CDR1 is DFQATT and CDR2 SNEGSKA (reference sequence). CDR3 region: CSAGTETQYF. The CDR3 bases are TGCAGTGCTGGAACTGAGACCCAGTACTTC.

This clone was counted once. The V and J genes are TRBV14 and TRBJ1-1; D ambiguous. CDR1 SGHDN and CDR2 FVKESK come from the germline V gene. CDR3 length: 14 amino acids. With 4 bases removed from V and 3 bases from J, the gap between germline ends came to 12 bases. CDR3: CASSPISPDTEAFF. The CDR3 region has the DNA TGTGCCAGCAGCCCCATAAGCCCAGACACTGAAGCTTTCTTT.

The V call is TRBV6-5, the J call TRBJ1-2; perhaps TRBD1 as D (6 bases). Trimming took off 10 bases at V and 7 bases at J, with 16 bases between the two ends. Germline lookup yields CDR1 MNHEY and CDR2 SVGAGI. This CDR3 contains 12 residues. The CDR3 DNA sequence: TGTGCCACCGGTGGGGGGGCCGGTGGCTACACCTTC. Its protein is CATGGGAGGYTF.

V and J are TRBV15 and TRBJ1-2; D is possibly TRBD1 (5 bases). The germline CDR1 and CDR2 sequences are LNHNV and YYDKDF (reference sequence). Trimming stripped 2 bases from V and 4 bases from J, with 14 bases between. The CDR3 loop spans 15 amino acids. The CDR3 DNA reads TGTGCCACCAGCAGACCCCTCGGGACGGCCTATGGCTACACCTTC. The encoded protein is CATSRPLGTAYGYTF. Complete variable domain (other parts from reference TRBV15 and TRBJ1-2): DAMVIQNPRYQVTQFGKPVTLSCSQTLNHNVMYWYQQKSSQAPKLLFHYYDKDFNNEADTPDNFQSRRPNTSFCFLDIRSPGLGDTAMYLCATSRPLGTAYGYTFGSGTRLTVV.

This clone was seen a few times. One end of the junction does not line up with germline, which may come from a read error. The chain carries TRBV7-7 and TRBJ1-5; D might be TRBD1 (5 bases). Germline lookup yields CDR1 SSHAT and CDR2 FNYEAQ (reference sequence). The CDR3 is made up of 13 amino acids. This CDR3 reads CASSLVAGGPQHF. CDR3 coding DNA: TGTGCTAGCAGCTTAGTCGCTGGGGGACCCCAGCATTTT.

The count of this clone is one. The V and J genes are TRBV11-2 and TRBJ2-2; 10 positions match TRBD2. Germline values: CDR1 SGHAT, CDR2 FQNNGV. V lost 6 bases to trimming and J lost 5 bases; unmatched junction nucleotides: 6. The CDR3 has 15 amino acids. The CDR3 region is CASRRLAGDTGELFF. CDR3 coding DNA: TGTGCCAGCAGGAGACTAGCGGGTGATACCGGGGAGCTGTTTTTT.

The chain links TRBV5-1 to TRBJ1-4, with D hard to call. CDR1 is SGHRS, CDR2 YFSETQ, per germline. V lost 7 bases, J lost 2 bases, and 12 bases lay in between. The CDR3 spans 14 residues. This chain's CDR3 is CASAFLETNEKLFF. The CDR3 nucleotides read TGCGCCAGCGCCTTCCTGGAGACTAATGAAAAACTGTTTTTT.

The chain employs TRBV18 and TRBJ1-1; D is unresolved. Germline V gene sequence: CDR1 KGHSH, CDR2 LQKENI. The CDR3 length is 16 residues. Trimming removed 3 bases from V and 0 bases from J, with 14 bases in between. The CDR3 spells CASSPNYPVLNTEAFF. Written as DNA, the CDR3 is TGTGCCAGCTCACCTAATTACCCGGTCCTGAACACTGAAGCTTTCTTT.

The chain combines TRBV18 with TRBJ1-1, with 10 bases fitting TRBD1. V shed 6 bases, J shed 4 bases, and the junction held 8 bases outside the gene matches. The CDR3 runs to 15 residues. The germline gives CDR1 KGHSH, CDR2 LQKENI. The CDR3 reads CASSDRGQSGTEAFF. The CDR3 bases are TGTGCCAGCTCCGACAGGGGGCAATCGGGCACTGAAGCTTTCTTT.

The V gene is TRBV5-1, the J gene TRBJ1-6, with TRBD1 matching over 8 bases. The germline gives CDR1 SGHRS, CDR2 YFSETQ. V lost 0 bases to trimming and J lost 9 bases; unmatched junction nucleotides: 8. The CDR3 extends over 16 amino acids. The CDR3 is CASSLDVAGGGSPLHF. The CDR3 nucleotides are TGCGCCAGCAGCTTGGATGTTGCAGGGGGCGGTTCACCCCTCCACTTT.